This TCR beta chain is drawn from a study of T cells in Graves' hyperthyroidism and ophthalmopathy. Trimming pared 7 bases from V and 0 bases from J, leaving 13 bases between. The CDR3 is 15 amino acids. CDR1 is LNHDA and CDR2 is SQIVND in the germline V gene (reference sequence). The sample holds a few counts of this clonotype. The investigators amplified TCR beta CDR3 regions from RNA transcripts. A set of HTBI primers served as the primers for a first-round RT-PCR of the TCR CDR3. TCRdb re-derived calls from the multiplex PCR reads in MiXCR, one entry per CDR3 protein. The top ten clones hold about 14% of a sample with over 200,000 distinct CDR3 sequences, more than 14% of them seen once.

The source material was blood. The rearrangement uses TRBV19 and TRBJ1-5; D is unclear. The receptor was derived from a woman aged 40 to 55 with Graves' hyperthyroidism that later progressed to Graves' ophthalmopathy. CDR3 loop: CASTSTEFSNQPQHF. DNA for the CDR3: TGTGCCAGTACCTCTACAGAGTTTAGCAATCAGCCCCAGCATTTT.